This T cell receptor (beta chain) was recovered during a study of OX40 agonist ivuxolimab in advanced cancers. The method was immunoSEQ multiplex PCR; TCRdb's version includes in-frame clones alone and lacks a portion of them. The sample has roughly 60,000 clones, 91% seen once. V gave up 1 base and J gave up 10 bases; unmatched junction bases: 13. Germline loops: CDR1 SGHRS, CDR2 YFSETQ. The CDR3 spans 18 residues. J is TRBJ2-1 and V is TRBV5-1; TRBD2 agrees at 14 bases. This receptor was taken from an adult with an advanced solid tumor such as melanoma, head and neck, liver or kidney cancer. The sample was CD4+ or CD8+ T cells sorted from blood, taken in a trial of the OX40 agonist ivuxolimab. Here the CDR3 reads CASSLRRTSGRTNHEQFF. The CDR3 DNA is TGCGCCAGCAGCTTGAGGAGGACTAGCGGGAGGACGAACCACGAGCAGTTCTTC.